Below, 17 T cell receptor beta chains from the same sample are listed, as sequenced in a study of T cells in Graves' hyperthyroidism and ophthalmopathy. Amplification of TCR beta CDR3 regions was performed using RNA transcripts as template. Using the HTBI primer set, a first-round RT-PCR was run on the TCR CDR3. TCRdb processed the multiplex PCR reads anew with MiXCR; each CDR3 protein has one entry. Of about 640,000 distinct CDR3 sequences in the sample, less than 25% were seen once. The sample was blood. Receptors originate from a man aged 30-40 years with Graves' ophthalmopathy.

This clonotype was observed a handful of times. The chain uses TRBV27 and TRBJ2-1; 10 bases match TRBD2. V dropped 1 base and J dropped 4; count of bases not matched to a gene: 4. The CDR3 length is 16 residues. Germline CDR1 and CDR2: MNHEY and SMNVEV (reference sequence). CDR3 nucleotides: TGTGCCAGCAGTTTATTCTCTAGCGGGAGTTACAATGAGCAGTTCTTC. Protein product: CASSLFSSGSYNEQFF.

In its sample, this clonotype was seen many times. CDR3 DNA sequence: TGTGCCAGCAGTGAATCCCTAGGTTTCTTCTATGGCTACACCTTC. Its protein product is CASSESLGFFYGYTF. The V call is TRBV6-1, the J call TRBJ1-2, with D uncertain. This CDR3 region has 15 residues. Between the trimmed V and J ends, which lost 2 bases and 4 bases, there was a span of 14 bases. The germline V gene has CDR1 MNHNS and CDR2 SASEGT.

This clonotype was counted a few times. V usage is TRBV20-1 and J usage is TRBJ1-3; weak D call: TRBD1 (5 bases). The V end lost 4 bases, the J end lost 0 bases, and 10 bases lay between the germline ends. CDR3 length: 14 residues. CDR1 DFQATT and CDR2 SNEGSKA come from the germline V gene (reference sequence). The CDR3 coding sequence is TGCAGTGCTACCAAGGGGATCTCTGGAAACACCATATATTTT. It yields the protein CSATKGISGNTIYF.

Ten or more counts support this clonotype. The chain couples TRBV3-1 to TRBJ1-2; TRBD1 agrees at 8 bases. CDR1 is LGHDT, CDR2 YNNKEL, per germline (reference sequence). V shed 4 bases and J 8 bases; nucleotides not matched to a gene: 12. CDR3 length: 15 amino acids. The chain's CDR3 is CASSPKVGQGIGYTF. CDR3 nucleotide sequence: TGTGCCAGCAGCCCAAAAGTCGGACAGGGCATAGGCTACACCTTC.

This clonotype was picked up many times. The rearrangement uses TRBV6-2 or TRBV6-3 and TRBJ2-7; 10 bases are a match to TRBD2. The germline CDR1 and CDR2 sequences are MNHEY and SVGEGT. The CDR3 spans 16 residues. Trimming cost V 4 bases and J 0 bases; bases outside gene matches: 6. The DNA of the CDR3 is TGTGCCAGCAGTTCGAGGACTAGCGGCCCCTCCTACGAGCAGTACTTC. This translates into CASSSRTSGPSYEQYF.

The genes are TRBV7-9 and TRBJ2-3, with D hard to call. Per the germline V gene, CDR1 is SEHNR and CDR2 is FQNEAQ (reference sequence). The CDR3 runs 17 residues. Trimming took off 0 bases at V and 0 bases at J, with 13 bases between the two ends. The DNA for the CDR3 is TGTGCCAGCAGCTTAGCCCGTGGGTTACCTAGCACAGATACGCAGTATTTT. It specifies CASSLARGLPSTDTQYF. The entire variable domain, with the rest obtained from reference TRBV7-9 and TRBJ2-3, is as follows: DTGVSQNPRHKITKRGQNVTFRCDPISEHNRLYWYRQTLGQGPEFLTYFQNEAQLEKSRLLSDRFSAERPKGSFSTLEIQRTEQGDSAMYLCASSLARGLPSTDTQYFGPGTRLTVL.

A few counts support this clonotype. This CDR3 reads CASSLGRGILYGYTF. CDR3 sequence (DNA): TGCGCCAGCAGCTTGGGCAGGGGGATCCTCTATGGCTACACCTTC. The rearrangement uses TRBV5-1 and TRBJ1-2; 7 bases map to TRBD1. The ends lost 0 bases at V and 4 bases at J; junction bases unmatched: 6. Germline CDR1 and CDR2: SGHRS and YFSETQ. The CDR3 has 15 residues.

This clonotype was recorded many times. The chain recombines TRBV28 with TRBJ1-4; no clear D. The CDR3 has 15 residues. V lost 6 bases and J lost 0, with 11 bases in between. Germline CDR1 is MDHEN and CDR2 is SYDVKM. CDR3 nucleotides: TGTGCCAGCAGCTACGGAGAACCAACTAATGAAAAACTGTTTTTT. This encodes CASSYGEPTNEKLFF.

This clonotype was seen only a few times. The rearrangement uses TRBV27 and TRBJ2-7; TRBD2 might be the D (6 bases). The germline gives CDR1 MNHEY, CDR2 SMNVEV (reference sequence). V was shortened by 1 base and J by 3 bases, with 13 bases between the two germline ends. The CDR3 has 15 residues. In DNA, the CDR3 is TGTGCCAGCAGTTTATTCAACCCCGGGGGCTACGAGCAGTACTTC. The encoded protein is CASSLFNPGGYEQYF.

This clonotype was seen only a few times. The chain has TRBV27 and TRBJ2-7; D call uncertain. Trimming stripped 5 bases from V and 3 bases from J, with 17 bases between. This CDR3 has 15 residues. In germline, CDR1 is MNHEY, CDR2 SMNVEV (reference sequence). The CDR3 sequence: CASSPGPNLFYEQYF. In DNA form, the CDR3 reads TGTGCCAGCAGTCCCGGCCCCAACCTTTTCTACGAGCAGTACTTC.

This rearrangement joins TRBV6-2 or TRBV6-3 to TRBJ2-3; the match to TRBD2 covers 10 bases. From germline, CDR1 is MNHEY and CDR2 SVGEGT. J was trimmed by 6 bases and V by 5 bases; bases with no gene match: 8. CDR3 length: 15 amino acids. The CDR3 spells CASSLLAGEGDTQYF. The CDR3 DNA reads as TGTGCCAGCAGTCTCCTAGCGGGAGAGGGGGATACGCAGTATTTT.

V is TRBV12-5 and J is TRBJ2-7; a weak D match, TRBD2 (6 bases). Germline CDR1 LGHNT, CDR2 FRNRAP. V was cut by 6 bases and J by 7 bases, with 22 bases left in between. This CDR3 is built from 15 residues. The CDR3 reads CASGSVEGEVGEQYF. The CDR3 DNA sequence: TGTGCTAGTGGCTCCGTGGAGGGAGAAGTAGGTGAGCAGTACTTC.

CDR3 DNA: TGTGCCACCACTTCGACAGTACTCTATGGAAACACCATATATTTT. Protein product: CATTSTVLYGNTIYF. The chain has TRBV10-3 and TRBJ1-3; possibly TRBD1 for D (5 bases). Germline-derived CDR1 and CDR2 are ENHRY and SYGVKD. V lost 10 bases, J lost 3 bases, and 19 bases lay in between. The CDR3 is made up of 15 amino acids.

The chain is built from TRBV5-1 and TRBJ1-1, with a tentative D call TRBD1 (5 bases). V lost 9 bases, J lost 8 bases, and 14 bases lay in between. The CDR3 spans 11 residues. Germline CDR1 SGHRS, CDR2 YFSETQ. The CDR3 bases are TGCGCCACCCAGATCGGGACGGAAGCTTTCTTT. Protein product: CATQIGTEAFF.

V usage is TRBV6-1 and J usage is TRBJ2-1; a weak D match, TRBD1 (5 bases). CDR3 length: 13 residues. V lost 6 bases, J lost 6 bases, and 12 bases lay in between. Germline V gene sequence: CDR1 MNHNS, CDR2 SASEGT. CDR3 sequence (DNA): TGTGCCAGCAGGGTGACAGCAAGCAATGAGCAGTTCTTC. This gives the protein CASRVTASNEQFF.

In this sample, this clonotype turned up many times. The CDR3 coding sequence is TGTGCCAGCAGCTTAAAGCTAGCGGGAGCCCAGGATACGCAGTATTTT. Its protein product is CASSLKLAGAQDTQYF. The V gene is TRBV11-2, the J gene TRBJ2-3; 10 nucleotides match TRBD2. CDR3 length equals 16 residues. With V trimmed by 2 bases and J by 6 bases, 8 bases remained unmatched. Per the germline V gene, CDR1 is SGHAT and CDR2 is FQNNGV.

This CDR3 reads CASSLGPRVEQYF. The CDR3 coding sequence is TGTGCCAGCAGCTTAGGGCCCCGGGTCGAGCAGTACTTC. This rearrangement joins TRBV7-8 to TRBJ2-7; no clear D. CDR1 SGHVS and CDR2 FQNEAQ come from the germline V gene. This CDR3 comprises 13 residues. The germline V and J ends were trimmed by 1 base and 6 bases, with 10 bases remaining between them.